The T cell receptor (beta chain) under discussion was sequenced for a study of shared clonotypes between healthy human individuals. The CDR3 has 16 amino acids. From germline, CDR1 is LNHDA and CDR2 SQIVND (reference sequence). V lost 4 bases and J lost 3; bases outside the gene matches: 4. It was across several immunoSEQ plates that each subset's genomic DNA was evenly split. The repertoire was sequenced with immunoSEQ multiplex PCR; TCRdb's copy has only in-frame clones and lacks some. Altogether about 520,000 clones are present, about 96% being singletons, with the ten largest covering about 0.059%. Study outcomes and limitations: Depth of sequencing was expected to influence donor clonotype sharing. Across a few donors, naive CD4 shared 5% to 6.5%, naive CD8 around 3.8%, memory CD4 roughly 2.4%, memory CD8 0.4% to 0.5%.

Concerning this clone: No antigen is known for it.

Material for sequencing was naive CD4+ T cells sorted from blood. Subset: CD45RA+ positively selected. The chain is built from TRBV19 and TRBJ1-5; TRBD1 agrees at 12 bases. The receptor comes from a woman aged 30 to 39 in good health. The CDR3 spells CASSSRDRGLNQPQHF. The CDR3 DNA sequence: TGTGCCAGTAGTAGCCGGGACAGGGGGCTCAATCAGCCCCAGCATTTT.